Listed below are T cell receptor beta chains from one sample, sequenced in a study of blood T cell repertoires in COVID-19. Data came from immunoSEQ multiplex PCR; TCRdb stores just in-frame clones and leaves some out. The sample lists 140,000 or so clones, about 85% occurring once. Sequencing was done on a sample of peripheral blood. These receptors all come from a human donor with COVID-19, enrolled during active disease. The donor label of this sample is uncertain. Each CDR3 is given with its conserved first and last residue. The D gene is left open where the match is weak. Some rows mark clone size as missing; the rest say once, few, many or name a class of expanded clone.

TGTGCCAGCAGCTCCTCCCGGACAGGGAGCACCGGGGGGATGGCATTT CASSSSRTGSTGGMAF TRBJ1-5 TRBV7-9 TRBD1 .
TGTGCCAGCAGTGTTCCTTGGACAGATGAAACCTATGGCTACACCTTC CASSVPWTDETYGYTF TRBJ1-2 TRBV6-1 . .
TGTGCCAGTAGGGACAGGGTTTCTCACGAGCAGTACTTC CASRDRVSHEQYF TRBJ2-7 TRBV25-1 TRBD1 .
TGTGCCAGCAGTCCCTCCGGGACAGGGAATATGAACACTGAAGCTTTCTTT CASSPSGTGNMNTEAFF TRBJ1-1 TRBV28 TRBD1 .
TGTGCCAGCAGCTTTCGGGGGAGCAATCAGCCCCAGCATTTT CASSFRGSNQPQHF TRBJ1-5 TRBV5-6 . once
TGTGCCAGTAGTACAGGGACAGACGATAACTATGGCTACACCTTC CASSTGTDDNYGYTF TRBJ1-2 TRBV19 TRBD1 .
TGTGCCAGCAGCTTATTAGGGGCGAGGGAGACCCAGTACTTC CASSLLGARETQYF TRBJ2-5 TRBV7-2 . .
TGTGCCAGCTCTCGTCAGGATAGTTTCTACGAGCAGTACTTC CASSRQDSFYEQYF TRBJ2-7 TRBV18 . .
TGTGCCAGTAGTTGGGACATGTATAGCAATCAGCCCCAGCATTTT CASSWDMYSNQPQHF TRBJ1-5 TRBV19 . .
TGCGCCAGCAGCCCTCTAGCGGGCCCCAGGGATACGCAGTATTTT CASSPLAGPRDTQYF TRBJ2-3 TRBV5-1 TRBD2 .
TGTGCCAGCCGGGGGGGGGTATGGTACGAGCAGTACTTC CASRGGVWYEQYF TRBJ2-7 TRBV27 TRBD2 .
TGTGCCAGCAGCCGGGACAGCTCATCACCCCTCCACTTT CASSRDSSSPLHF TRBJ1-6 TRBV7-9 TRBD1 .
TGCGCCAGCAGTGGTCTAGCGGGGGGGCAAGATACGCAGTATTTT CASSGLAGGQDTQYF TRBJ2-3 TRBV10-1 TRBD2 .
TGTGCCAGCAGTTTAACGGCGGCCGGTTCACCCCTCCACTTT CASSLTAAGSPLHF TRBJ1-6 TRBV27 . .
TGTGCCAGCAGTCCCTGGACAGGGTACGAGCAGTACTTC CASSPWTGYEQYF TRBJ2-7 TRBV27 TRBD1 .
TGCGCCAGCAGCTTGGGAGCGGCTAATGATGAGCAGTTCTTC CASSLGAANDEQFF TRBJ2-1 TRBV5-1 . .
TGTGCCAGCAGCGGCGCAGGGAGGGTCGGTAATTCACCCCTCCACTTT CASSGAGRVGNSPLHF TRBJ1-6 TRBV9 . many
TGTGCCAGCAGTTACTCGGAGACGCCGCGGGTGGATACGCAGTATTTT CASSYSETPRVDTQYF TRBJ2-3 TRBV6-5 . .
TGTGCCAGCAGCTTATCAGGGGGCGGGGAGACCCAGTACTTC CASSLSGGGETQYF TRBJ2-5 TRBV5-4 TRBD1 .
TGTGCCAGCAGTATGTTAGACAGCTACTACGAGCAGTACTTC CASSMLDSYYEQYF TRBJ2-7 TRBV27 . once
TGTGCCACCAGCCAGGGGTACGATACGCAGTATTTT CATSQGYDTQYF TRBJ2-3 TRBV24-1 . few
TGTGCCAGCAGTGCAGGACAGGGACTAAGTGGCTACACCTTC CASSAGQGLSGYTF TRBJ1-2 TRBV25-1 TRBD1 few
TGTGCCAGCAGCACGGGGGACAGGTCGAGCTCCTATAATTCACCCCTCCACTTT CASSTGDRSSSYNSPLHF TRBJ1-6 TRBV7-6 TRBD1 .
TGTGCCAGCAGCGGCGGACAGTACCAAGAGACCCAGTACTTC CASSGGQYQETQYF TRBJ2-5 TRBV11-3 . .
TGCGCCAGCAGCTTGTTACAGGGGGCAGGCGAAAAACTGTTTTTT CASSLLQGAGEKLFF TRBJ1-4 TRBV5-1 TRBD1 few
TGTGCCAGCAGCCCGAAGCAGGTTGAGCAGTACTTC CASSPKQVEQYF TRBJ2-7 TRBV12-3/TRBV12-4 . .
TGCGCCAGCAGCTGGACAGGGGACACCGGGGAGCTGTTTTTT CASSWTGDTGELFF TRBJ2-2 TRBV5-1 TRBD1 .
TGTGCCATCTCATATACAGGCATGAACACTGAAGCTTTCTTT CAISYTGMNTEAFF TRBJ1-1 TRBV10-3 . .
TGTGCCAGCAGCGATCCCTACGGGGGGATCGGCGACACCGGGGAGCTGTTTTTT CASSDPYGGIGDTGELFF TRBJ2-2 TRBV9 TRBD2 .
TGTGCCAGCCGCCAGGGGGACAATTCACCCCTCCACTTT CASRQGDNSPLHF TRBJ1-6 TRBV7-9 TRBD1 once
TGCGCCAGCAGCTTGGATACGGGAGGCGGCACAGATACGCAGTATTTT CASSLDTGGGTDTQYF TRBJ2-3 TRBV5-1 TRBD2 .
TGTGCCAGCAGTGAACCCGGGGGATTAAAAGAGACCCAGTACTTC CASSEPGGLKETQYF TRBJ2-5 TRBV2 . .
TGTGCCAGCAGTGATCGAGGGGACAGATTCTACAATGAGCAGTTCTTC CASSDRGDRFYNEQFF TRBJ2-1 TRBV6-4 TRBD1 .